This TCR beta chain was observed in a study of T cell responses to AZD1222 COVID-19 vaccine. The CDR3 is made up of 15 amino acids. Germline CDR1 and CDR2: LNHDA and SQIVND (reference sequence). V dropped 2 bases and J dropped 8; count of bases not matched to a gene: 9. Study findings and constraints: When two AZD1222 doses had been given, Spike-specific TCR breadth and depth rose. The donor cohort was predominantly white British with a female majority, and clonal diversity may have been underestimated.

The data were produced by immunoSEQ multiplex PCR, yet TCRdb's version contains in-frame clones alone and is incomplete. The sample has 150,000 to 200,000 clones, 90% to 95% seen once; the top ten hold approximately 9.6%. With regard to this clone: Its target is unknown.

The starting material was peripheral blood, obtained on day 0 of AZD1222 vaccination. V gene TRBV19 combines with J gene TRBJ2-1, with 7 bases that match TRBD2. The sequence came from an adult in good health. Here the CDR3 reads CASSIKGLPVDEQFF. CDR3 DNA: TGTGCCAGTAGTATAAAGGGACTACCCGTGGATGAGCAGTTCTTC.